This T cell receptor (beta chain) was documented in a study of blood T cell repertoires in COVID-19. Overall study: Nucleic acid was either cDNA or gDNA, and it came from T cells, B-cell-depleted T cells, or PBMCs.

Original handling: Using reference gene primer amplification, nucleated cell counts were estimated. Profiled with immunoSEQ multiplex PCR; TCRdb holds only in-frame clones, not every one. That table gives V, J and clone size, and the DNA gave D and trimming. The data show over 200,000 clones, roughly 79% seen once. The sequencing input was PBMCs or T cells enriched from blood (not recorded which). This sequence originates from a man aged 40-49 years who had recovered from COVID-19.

The CDR3 DNA reads as TGTGCCAGCTCGTACGGGTTAGGTGAAAAACTGTTTTTT. Its protein is CASSYGLGEKLFF. V and J are TRBV7-2 and TRBJ1-4, with D unclear. The CDR3 sequence is 13 residues long. Germline assignment: CDR1 SGHTA and CDR2 FQGNSA. V lost 8 bases and J 7 bases, leaving 14 bases between the germline ends. The whole variable domain, remainder taken from reference TRBV7-2 and TRBJ1-4, is GAGVSQSPSNKVTEKGKDVELRCDPISGHTALYWYRQSLGQGLEFLIYFQGNSAPDKSGLPSDRFSAERTGGSVSTLTIQRTQQEDSAVYLCASSYGLGEKLFFGSGTQLSVL.